Below, one T cell receptor beta chain is given with its context. The antigen is unknown. The source of the sample is a study of T cells in Graves' hyperthyroidism and ophthalmopathy. Findings and limits, study-wide: In the blood, most expanded thyroid clonotypes above 0.001 appeared as well.

The CDR3 spans 15 residues. The germline V gene has CDR1 DFQATT and CDR2 SNEGSKA (reference sequence). With V trimmed by 0 bases and J by 0 bases, 1 base remained unmatched. RNA transcripts provided the source from which TCR beta CDR3 regions were amplified. First-round RT-PCR of the TCR CDR3 relied on the HTBI primer set. TCRdb used MiXCR to reprocess the multiplex PCR reads, holding one entry per CDR3 protein. Counted here are some 270,000 distinct CDR3 sequences, 10% to 15% occurring once; the ten biggest clones make up almost 8%. This chain connects TRBV20-1 to TRBJ2-3, with 9 bases identical to TRBD2. The specimen was blood. This TCR was recovered from a woman in her thirties with Graves' hyperthyroidism that later progressed to Graves' ophthalmopathy. The CDR3 bases are TGCAGTGCTAGAGAAGGGACTAGCAGCACAGATACGCAGTATTTT. Amino acids: CSAREGTSSTDTQYF.